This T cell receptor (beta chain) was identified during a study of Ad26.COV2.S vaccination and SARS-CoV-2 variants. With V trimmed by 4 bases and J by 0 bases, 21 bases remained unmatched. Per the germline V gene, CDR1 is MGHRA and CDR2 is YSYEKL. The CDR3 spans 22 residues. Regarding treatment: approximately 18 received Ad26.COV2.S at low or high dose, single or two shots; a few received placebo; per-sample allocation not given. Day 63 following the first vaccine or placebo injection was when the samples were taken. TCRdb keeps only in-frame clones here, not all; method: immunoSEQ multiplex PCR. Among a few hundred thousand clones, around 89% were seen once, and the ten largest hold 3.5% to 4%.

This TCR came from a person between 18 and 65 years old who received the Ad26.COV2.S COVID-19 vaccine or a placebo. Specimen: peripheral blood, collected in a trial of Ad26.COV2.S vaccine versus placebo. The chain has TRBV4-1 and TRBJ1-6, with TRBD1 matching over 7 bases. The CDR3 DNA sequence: TGCGCCAGCAGCCGGCAGGTCGTACCGGGACAGTCGACCAGCTCCTATAATTCACCCCTCCACTTT. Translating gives CASSRQVVPGQSTSSYNSPLHF.